This TCR beta chain was documented in a study of blood T cell repertoires in COVID-19. Study-level background: Collection of acute and convalescent COVID-19 samples took place in the United States, Italy and Spain.

V gave up 3 bases and J gave up 5 bases; unmatched junction bases: 5. The CDR3 is 15 amino acids. Germline V CDR1 and CDR2: SNHLY, FYNNEI. Original handling: Amplification of reference gene primers provided the estimated nucleated cell counts. The method was immunoSEQ multiplex PCR; TCRdb's version includes in-frame clones alone and lacks a portion of them. V and J calls and clone size are given by that table; D and trimming were obtained from the DNA. The data contain roughly 170,000 clones, roughly 86% of them singletons. Sequencing was carried out using peripheral blood. The receptor comes from a man in his forties with active or convalescent COVID-19. The chain uses TRBV2 and TRBJ2-1, with TRBD2 matching over 9 bases. In nucleotides, the CDR3 is TGTGCCAGCAGTGACCAGCGGGGGGTTGACAATGAGCAGTTCTTC. Encoded protein: CASSDQRGVDNEQFF. Full variable domain (missing parts from reference TRBV2 and TRBJ2-1): EPEVTQTPSHQVTQMGQEVILRCVPISNHLYFYWYRQILGQKVEFLVSFYNNEISEKSEIFDDQFSVERPDGSNFTLKIRSTKLEDSAMYFCASSDQRGVDNEQFFGPGTRLTVL.